This TCR beta chain was documented in a study of control samples from healthy donors and cancer patients. The CDR3 contains 13 residues. The ends were cut back, 3 bases at V and 7 bases at J, with 10 bases in the middle. In germline, CDR1 is KGHSH, CDR2 LQKENI. The method was immunoSEQ multiplex PCR; TCRdb's version includes in-frame clones alone and lacks a portion of them. The sample carries 70,000 to 80,000 clones, over 65% recorded once. Sequencing used blood. The chain employs TRBV18 and TRBJ1-3, with D perhaps matching TRBD1 (6 bases). This clonotype originated in a man between 45 and 60 years old in good health. In nucleotides, the CDR3 is TGTGCCAGCTCACCGTCAGGGGATAACACCATATATTTT. It encodes CASSPSGDNTIYF.